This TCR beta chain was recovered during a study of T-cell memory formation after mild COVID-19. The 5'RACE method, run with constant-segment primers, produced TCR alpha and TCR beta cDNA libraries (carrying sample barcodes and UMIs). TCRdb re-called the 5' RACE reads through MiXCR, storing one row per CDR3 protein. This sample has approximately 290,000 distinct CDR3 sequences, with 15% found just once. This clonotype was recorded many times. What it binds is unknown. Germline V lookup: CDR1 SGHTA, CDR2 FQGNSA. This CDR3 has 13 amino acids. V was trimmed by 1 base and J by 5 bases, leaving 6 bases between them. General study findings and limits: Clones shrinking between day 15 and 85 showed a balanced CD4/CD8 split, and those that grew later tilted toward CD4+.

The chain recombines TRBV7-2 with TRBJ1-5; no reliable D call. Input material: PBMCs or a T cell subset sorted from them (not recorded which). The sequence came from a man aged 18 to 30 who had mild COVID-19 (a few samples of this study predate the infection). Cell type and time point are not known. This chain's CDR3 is CASSLGMDQPQHF. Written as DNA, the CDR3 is TGTGCCAGCAGCTTAGGGATGGATCAGCCCCAGCATTTT.